Listed below are T cell receptor beta chains from one sample, sequenced in a study of blood T cells in healthy people across ages. One entry per CDR3 protein, called by TCRdb with MiXCR from the 5' RACE reads. The sample lists about a million distinct CDR3 sequences, around 48% seen once, with roughly an eighth in the top ten. Material: blood. These receptors all stem from a man under 40 in good health. Each CDR3 is given with its conserved first and last residue. The order of the fields is J gene, V gene, D gene, clone size, CDR3 protein, CDR3 DNA. D genes are given only for firm matches. Some rows mark clone size as missing; the rest say once, few, many or name a class of expanded clone.

j_call: TRBJ1-1; v_call: TRBV7-6; d_call: .; clone_size: .; cdr3_aa: CASSHQTEEAFF; cdr3_nt: TGTGCCAGCAGCCATCAGACGGAAGAAGCTTTCTTT
j_call: TRBJ1-2; v_call: TRBV30; d_call: .; clone_size: .; cdr3_aa: CAWSLGSLDYGYTF; cdr3_nt: TGTGCCTGGAGTTTGGGGTCCCTGGACTATGGCTACACCTTC
j_call: TRBJ1-1; v_call: TRBV7-6; d_call: .; clone_size: .; cdr3_aa: CASSHEMNAEAFF; cdr3_nt: TGTGCCAGCAGCCATGAAATGAACGCTGAAGCTTTCTTT
j_call: TRBJ2-4; v_call: TRBV28; d_call: .; clone_size: .; cdr3_aa: CASSRGTNSNIQYF; cdr3_nt: TGTGCCAGCAGCCGCGGGACGAATTCAAACATTCAGTACTTC
j_call: TRBJ2-5; v_call: TRBV4-2; d_call: .; clone_size: few; cdr3_aa: CASSQFEETQYF; cdr3_nt: TGTGCCAGCAGCCAATTCGAAGAGACCCAGTACTTC
j_call: TRBJ2-3; v_call: TRBV27; d_call: .; clone_size: .; cdr3_aa: CASSYYGGDSSTDTQYF; cdr3_nt: TGTGCCAGCAGTTACTACGGTGGAGATTCTAGCACAGATACGCAGTATTTT
j_call: TRBJ1-4; v_call: TRBV20-1; d_call: .; clone_size: .; cdr3_aa: CSARDPLRELFF; cdr3_nt: TGCAGTGCTAGAGATCCCTTGCGGGAACTGTTTTTT
j_call: TRBJ1-1; v_call: TRBV20-1; d_call: .; clone_size: .; cdr3_aa: CSARPRQNTEAFF; cdr3_nt: TGCAGTGCTAGACCCCGACAGAACACTGAAGCTTTCTTT
j_call: TRBJ2-3; v_call: TRBV10-3; d_call: .; clone_size: few; cdr3_aa: CAISDASSTDTQYF; cdr3_nt: TGTGCCATCAGTGACGCTAGTAGCACAGATACGCAGTATTTT
j_call: TRBJ2-7; v_call: TRBV6-1; d_call: .; clone_size: .; cdr3_aa: CASTIKWDTYEQYF; cdr3_nt: TGTGCCAGCACCATAAAATGGGATACCTACGAGCAGTACTTC
j_call: TRBJ1-1; v_call: TRBV6-5; d_call: TRBD1; clone_size: few; cdr3_aa: CASSDPTGGEAFF; cdr3_nt: TGTGCCAGCAGTGACCCGACAGGGGGTGAAGCTTTCTTT
j_call: TRBJ1-5; v_call: TRBV5-1; d_call: .; clone_size: .; cdr3_aa: CASSFDSLGQPQHF; cdr3_nt: TGCGCCAGCAGCTTTGACAGCCTAGGTCAGCCCCAGCATTTT
j_call: TRBJ2-6; v_call: TRBV7-9; d_call: .; clone_size: .; cdr3_aa: CASNLDSSGANVLTF; cdr3_nt: TGTGCCAGCAACCTTGACAGCTCTGGGGCCAACGTCCTGACTTTC
j_call: TRBJ1-1; v_call: TRBV4-1; d_call: .; clone_size: .; cdr3_aa: CASRPGQRNTEAFF; cdr3_nt: TGCGCCAGCAGGCCGGGACAAAGGAACACTGAAGCTTTCTTT
j_call: TRBJ1-1; v_call: TRBV6-5; d_call: .; clone_size: .; cdr3_aa: CASSPNGEWTEAFF; cdr3_nt: TGTGCCAGCAGCCCTAACGGAGAGTGGACTGAAGCTTTCTTT
j_call: TRBJ2-3; v_call: TRBV4-1; d_call: TRBD2; clone_size: .; cdr3_aa: CVSSLLAGGLYSTDTQYF; cdr3_nt: TGCGTCAGCAGCCTACTAGCGGGGGGATTGTACAGCACAGATACGCAGTATTTT
j_call: TRBJ2-3; v_call: TRBV6-4; d_call: TRBD2; clone_size: few; cdr3_aa: CASSDTETSASDTQYF; cdr3_nt: TGTGCCAGCAGTGATACTGAGACTAGCGCCTCAGATACGCAGTATTTT
j_call: TRBJ2-1; v_call: TRBV3-1; d_call: .; clone_size: once; cdr3_aa: CASSQAGGDRTDNEQFF; cdr3_nt: TGTGCCAGCAGCCAAGCGGGGGGGGACAGGACCGACAATGAGCAGTTCTTC
j_call: TRBJ2-1; v_call: TRBV7-2; d_call: .; clone_size: few; cdr3_aa: CASSLYYEQFF; cdr3_nt: TGTGCCAGCAGCTTATACTATGAGCAGTTCTTC
j_call: TRBJ1-6; v_call: TRBV20-1; d_call: TRBD1; clone_size: once; cdr3_aa: CSADRGSLSYNSPLHF; cdr3_nt: TGCAGTGCGGACAGGGGGAGTTTGTCCTATAATTCACCCCTCCACTTT
j_call: TRBJ2-5; v_call: TRBV11-3; d_call: TRBD2; clone_size: many; cdr3_aa: CASSLGLAGVETQYF; cdr3_nt: TGTGCCAGCAGCTTAGGACTAGCGGGGGTAGAGACCCAGTACTTC
j_call: TRBJ2-1; v_call: TRBV5-8; d_call: .; clone_size: .; cdr3_aa: CASSFDYTNEQFF; cdr3_nt: TGTGCCAGCAGCTTCGACTACACCAATGAGCAGTTCTTC
j_call: TRBJ2-5; v_call: TRBV28; d_call: TRBD1; clone_size: .; cdr3_aa: CASSSPRDRTRPATETQYF; cdr3_nt: TGTGCCAGCAGTTCCCCCCGGGACAGAACCCGACCTGCGACAGAGACCCAGTACTTC
j_call: TRBJ2-7; v_call: TRBV20-1; d_call: TRBD1; clone_size: few; cdr3_aa: CSAPEGGSYNEQYF; cdr3_nt: TGCAGTGCCCCCGAAGGGGGCTCCTACAATGAGCAGTACTTC
j_call: TRBJ2-7; v_call: TRBV2; d_call: .; clone_size: few; cdr3_aa: CASSEDVIGNEQYF; cdr3_nt: TGTGCCAGCAGTGAAGACGTGATAGGGAACGAGCAGTACTTC
j_call: TRBJ1-2; v_call: TRBV6-5; d_call: .; clone_size: .; cdr3_aa: CASSPRRTQNYGYTF; cdr3_nt: TGTGCCAGCAGCCCACGTAGGACTCAGAACTATGGCTACACCTTC
j_call: TRBJ2-3; v_call: TRBV18; d_call: .; clone_size: .; cdr3_aa: CASSPPGGTSTDTQYF; cdr3_nt: TGTGCCAGCTCACCACCGGGGGGAACTAGCACAGATACGCAGTATTTT
j_call: TRBJ2-7; v_call: TRBV6-2/TRBV6-3; d_call: TRBD2; clone_size: .; cdr3_aa: CASSWTSGPYEQYF; cdr3_nt: TGTGCCAGCAGTTGGACTAGCGGGCCCTACGAGCAGTACTTC
j_call: TRBJ2-7; v_call: TRBV3-1; d_call: .; clone_size: .; cdr3_aa: CASSGFGGRGLLSEQYF; cdr3_nt: TGTGCCAGCAGCGGCTTTGGAGGGCGGGGGCTGTTGAGCGAGCAGTACTTC
j_call: TRBJ2-3; v_call: TRBV6-5; d_call: .; clone_size: .; cdr3_aa: CATLRAGADTQYF; cdr3_nt: TGTGCCACCCTTAGGGCGGGTGCGGATACGCAGTATTTT
j_call: TRBJ2-1; v_call: TRBV27; d_call: .; clone_size: few; cdr3_aa: CASSLGQGGYEQFF; cdr3_nt: TGTGCCAGCAGTTTAGGGCAGGGGGGCTATGAGCAGTTCTTC
j_call: TRBJ2-7; v_call: TRBV3-1; d_call: .; clone_size: few; cdr3_aa: CASSQAGDTGYEQYF; cdr3_nt: TGTGCCAGCAGCCAAGCGGGGGACACAGGTTACGAGCAGTACTTC
j_call: TRBJ2-7; v_call: TRBV20-1; d_call: .; clone_size: .; cdr3_aa: CSARGGGAVVYEQYF; cdr3_nt: TGCAGTGCTAGGGGTGGGGGCGCGGTAGTCTACGAGCAGTACTTC
j_call: TRBJ1-5; v_call: TRBV2; d_call: .; clone_size: many; cdr3_aa: CASRGVSQPQHF; cdr3_nt: TGTGCCAGCAGGGGGGTGAGTCAGCCCCAGCATTTT
j_call: TRBJ2-7; v_call: TRBV20-1; d_call: TRBD1; clone_size: few; cdr3_aa: CSVRRTGVYEQYF; cdr3_nt: TGCAGTGTACGGAGGACAGGGGTCTACGAGCAGTACTTC
j_call: TRBJ2-1; v_call: TRBV5-8; d_call: .; clone_size: .; cdr3_aa: CASSLTGGYHEQFF; cdr3_nt: TGTGCCAGCAGCCTGACCGGGGGATACCATGAGCAGTTCTTC
j_call: TRBJ1-1; v_call: TRBV15; d_call: TRBD1; clone_size: .; cdr3_aa: CATSGGDRENTEAFF; cdr3_nt: TGTGCCACCAGCGGAGGAGACAGGGAGAACACTGAAGCTTTCTTT
j_call: TRBJ2-3; v_call: TRBV7-2; d_call: TRBD2; clone_size: .; cdr3_aa: CASSLVRGGSAPDTQYF; cdr3_nt: TGTGCCAGCAGCTTAGTTCGCGGGGGGTCCGCCCCAGATACGCAGTATTTT
j_call: TRBJ2-1; v_call: TRBV7-2; d_call: .; clone_size: few; cdr3_aa: CASSRTQDSLPYNEQFF; cdr3_nt: TGTGCCAGCAGCCGAACACAGGACAGCCTTCCCTACAATGAGCAGTTCTTC
j_call: TRBJ2-5; v_call: TRBV9; d_call: TRBD1; clone_size: once; cdr3_aa: CASSTEPGQGALGEQYF; cdr3_nt: TGTGCCAGCAGCACCGAGCCGGGACAGGGGGCTTTAGGTGAGCAGTACTTC
j_call: TRBJ1-1; v_call: TRBV6-2/TRBV6-3; d_call: TRBD1; clone_size: once; cdr3_aa: CASSSPGQHMNTEAFF; cdr3_nt: TGTGCCAGCAGTTCACCGGGACAGCACATGAACACTGAAGCTTTCTTT
j_call: TRBJ2-2; v_call: TRBV30; d_call: TRBD1; clone_size: .; cdr3_aa: CAWSFDRDTGELFF; cdr3_nt: TGTGCCTGGAGTTTCGACAGGGACACCGGGGAGCTGTTTTTT
j_call: TRBJ2-7; v_call: TRBV7-2; d_call: .; clone_size: many; cdr3_aa: CASSLEGPYEQYF; cdr3_nt: TGTGCCAGCAGCTTAGAGGGGCCCTACGAGCAGTACTTC
j_call: TRBJ1-2; v_call: TRBV7-3; d_call: TRBD1; clone_size: few; cdr3_aa: CASSAGTVNYGYTF; cdr3_nt: TGTGCCAGCAGCGCGGGGACAGTGAACTATGGCTACACCTTC
j_call: TRBJ2-3; v_call: TRBV29-1; d_call: TRBD2; clone_size: many; cdr3_aa: CSVFTSGVTDTQYF; cdr3_nt: TGCAGCGTCTTCACTAGCGGGGTCACAGATACGCAGTATTTT
j_call: TRBJ2-1; v_call: TRBV5-1; d_call: .; clone_size: .; cdr3_aa: CASSYPRHGSNEQFF; cdr3_nt: TGCGCCAGCAGCTATCCCCGGCATGGGTCCAATGAGCAGTTCTTC
j_call: TRBJ2-1; v_call: TRBV6-2/TRBV6-3; d_call: TRBD2; clone_size: .; cdr3_aa: CASSGLAGGSSYNEQFF; cdr3_nt: TGTGCCAGCAGTGGACTAGCGGGGGGGAGCTCCTACAATGAGCAGTTCTTC
j_call: TRBJ2-3; v_call: TRBV5-4; d_call: .; clone_size: .; cdr3_aa: CASSLTGARTDTQYF; cdr3_nt: TGTGCCAGCAGCTTAACGGGCGCCCGCACAGATACGCAGTATTTT
j_call: TRBJ2-4; v_call: TRBV28; d_call: .; clone_size: .; cdr3_aa: CASSLWFGGGQNIQYF; cdr3_nt: TGTGCCAGCAGTTTATGGTTTGGGGGGGGCCAAAACATTCAGTACTTC
j_call: TRBJ2-1; v_call: TRBV12-3/TRBV12-4; d_call: .; clone_size: few; cdr3_aa: CASTSGPPSSYNEQFF; cdr3_nt: TGTGCCAGCACATCAGGACCCCCGAGCTCCTACAATGAGCAGTTCTTC
j_call: TRBJ1-3; v_call: TRBV10-3; d_call: .; clone_size: few; cdr3_aa: CAISDGFSGNTIYF; cdr3_nt: TGTGCCATCAGTGATGGCTTCTCTGGAAACACCATATATTTT
j_call: TRBJ2-1; v_call: TRBV7-9; d_call: .; clone_size: once; cdr3_aa: CASSPNWSEQFF; cdr3_nt: TGTGCCAGCAGCCCGAACTGGAGTGAGCAGTTCTTC
j_call: TRBJ2-2; v_call: TRBV29-1; d_call: .; clone_size: many; cdr3_aa: CSAQGDTTNTGELFF; cdr3_nt: TGCAGCGCCCAAGGGGACACCACGAACACCGGGGAGCTGTTTTTT